A selection of T cell receptor beta chains follows, all from one sample in a study of T cell responses to AZD1222 COVID-19 vaccine. Clones were sequenced by immunoSEQ multiplex PCR, and TCRdb holds only the in-frame ones, with some missing. This sample has 100,000 or so clones; about 89% occur once, and the top ten carry approximately 4.2%. Here the sequenced sample was peripheral blood, taken on day 0 of AZD1222 vaccination. The receptors were sampled from an adult in good health. CDR3s include the opening cysteine and the closing phenylalanine or tryptophan.

v_call	j_call	cdr3_aa
TRBV6-2/TRBV6-3	TRBJ2-5	CASSYSRNSGGPQETQYF
TRBV7-9	TRBJ2-4	CASSSTLLAKNIQYF
TRBV27	TRBJ1-3	CASSSVQGQVRGWSGNTIYF
TRBV12-3/TRBV12-4	TRBJ1-1	CASSMRTEAFF
TRBV29-1	TRBJ1-2	CSVEDLVGTEYGYTF
TRBV19	TRBJ1-1	CASSIRGAGTEAFF
TRBV5-1	TRBJ2-1	CASSPWTGGKVDNEQFF
TRBV27	TRBJ2-7	CASSFGGGALYEQYF
TRBV19	TRBJ2-2	CASSIAGGELFF
TRBV30	TRBJ2-3	CAWRGMAGSTDTQYF
TRBV6-6	TRBJ2-7	CASSLSRGLGEQYF
TRBV29-1	TRBJ1-1	CSVDIGTHEAFF
TRBV7-8	TRBJ1-1	CASSLVGAGIRTEAFF
TRBV24-1	TRBJ1-5	CATSDRGPQPQHF
TRBV28	TRBJ2-2	CASRRHRASNTGELFF
TRBV4-3	TRBJ2-5	CASSQQGFQETQYF
TRBV5-1	TRBJ1-1	CASSFKTQAPPEAFF
TRBV6-6	TRBJ1-5	CASRSRQGSDNQPQHF
TRBV9	TRBJ1-3	CASSERTGGRNTIYF
TRBV30	TRBJ1-4	CAWMFQGREKLFF
TRBV4-2	TRBJ2-1	CASSQWQGADNEQFF
TRBV2	TRBJ2-2	CASSEGTGGTGELFF
TRBV6-6	TRBJ1-5	CASNPGQYSNQPQHF
TRBV2	TRBJ1-1	CASSAGSLGTEAFF
TRBV5-8	TRBJ1-5	CASSQYRIQGAGNQPQHF
TRBV7-9	TRBJ2-7	CASSSRWTDEQYF
TRBV3-1/TRBV3-2	TRBJ1-2	CASSQQGLDYGYTF
TRBV13	TRBJ2-1	CASSLLVRLAGGNEQFF
TRBV6-4	TRBJ2-7	CASTNGDKYEQYF
TRBV18	TRBJ1-2	CASSVDISYGYTF
TRBV7-9	TRBJ2-1	CASSSLDPTYNEQFF
TRBV6-4	TRBJ2-1	CASSDSESQFF
TRBV9	TRBJ1-1	CASSVFGQAGYTEAFF
TRBV5-1	TRBJ1-4	CASSFGRPTNEKLFF
TRBV25-1	TRBJ1-3	CASSEFSLGQGGNTIYF
TRBV28	TRBJ1-5	CASTLGGAGNQPQHF
TRBV27	TRBJ2-1	CASSLAAYGQGAFEQFF
TRBV2	TRBJ2-1	CASSASGLYYNEQFF
TRBV7-9	TRBJ2-2	CASSPKGANTGELFF
TRBV30	TRBJ2-7	CAWSSISGAQYF
TRBV19	TRBJ2-1	CASSIDPAGDYNEQFF
TRBV11-2	TRBJ2-7	CASTLAGTYEQYF
TRBV5-5	TRBJ2-7	CASSSYRDLSEQYF
TRBV6-5	TRBJ2-7	CASKLMGQSYEQYF
TRBV3-1/TRBV3-2	TRBJ1-2	CASSQVRGGYGYTF